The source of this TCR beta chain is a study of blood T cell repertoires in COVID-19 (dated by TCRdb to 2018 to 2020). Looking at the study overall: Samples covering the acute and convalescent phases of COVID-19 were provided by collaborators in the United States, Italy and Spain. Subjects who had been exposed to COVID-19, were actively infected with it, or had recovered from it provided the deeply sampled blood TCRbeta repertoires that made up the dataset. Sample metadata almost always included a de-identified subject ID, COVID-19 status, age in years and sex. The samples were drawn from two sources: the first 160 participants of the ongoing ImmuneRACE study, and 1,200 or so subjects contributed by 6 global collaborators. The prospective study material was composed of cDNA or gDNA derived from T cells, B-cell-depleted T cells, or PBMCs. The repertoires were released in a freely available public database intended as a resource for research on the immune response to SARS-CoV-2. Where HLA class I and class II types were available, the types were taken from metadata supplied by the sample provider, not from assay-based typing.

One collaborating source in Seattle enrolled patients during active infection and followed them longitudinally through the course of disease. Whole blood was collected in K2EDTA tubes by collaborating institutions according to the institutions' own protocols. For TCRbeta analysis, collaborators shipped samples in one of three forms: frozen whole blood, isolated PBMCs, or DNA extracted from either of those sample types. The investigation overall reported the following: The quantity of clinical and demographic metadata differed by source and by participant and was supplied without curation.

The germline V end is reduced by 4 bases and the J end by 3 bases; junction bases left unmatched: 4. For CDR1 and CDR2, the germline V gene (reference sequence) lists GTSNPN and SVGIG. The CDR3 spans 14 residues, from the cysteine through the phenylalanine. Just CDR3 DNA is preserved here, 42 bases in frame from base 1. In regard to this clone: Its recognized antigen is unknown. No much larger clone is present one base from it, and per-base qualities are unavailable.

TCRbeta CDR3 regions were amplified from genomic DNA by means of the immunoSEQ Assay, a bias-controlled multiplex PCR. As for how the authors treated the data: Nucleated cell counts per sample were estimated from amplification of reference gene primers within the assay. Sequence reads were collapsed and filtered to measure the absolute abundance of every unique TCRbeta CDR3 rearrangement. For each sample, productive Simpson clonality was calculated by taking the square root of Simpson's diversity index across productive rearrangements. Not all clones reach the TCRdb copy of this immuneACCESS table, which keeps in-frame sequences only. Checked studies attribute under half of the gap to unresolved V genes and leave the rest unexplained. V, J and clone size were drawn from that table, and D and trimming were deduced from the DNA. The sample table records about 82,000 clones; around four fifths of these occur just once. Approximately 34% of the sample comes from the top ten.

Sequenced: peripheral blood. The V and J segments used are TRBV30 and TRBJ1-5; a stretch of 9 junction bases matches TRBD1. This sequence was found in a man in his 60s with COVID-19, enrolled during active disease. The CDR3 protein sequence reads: CAWKAQGANQPQHF. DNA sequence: TGTGCCTGGAAGGCACAGGGGGCCAATCAGCCCCAGCATTTT.